The 8 T cell receptor beta chains presented below share a single source sample, sequenced in a study of T cell repertoires in cytomegalovirus infection. One entry per CDR3 protein results from TCRdb running MiXCR on the reads. This table holds more than 650,000 distinct CDR3 sequences, roughly 36% found once. The specimen was PBMCs. The receptor source for this set is a human donor in good health (CMV status not recorded). Some clones in this sample may be carry-over from other donors' samples.

The chain carries TRBV6-5 and TRBJ2-7; 9 bases align to TRBD1. The CDR3 consists of 16 residues. Germline loops: CDR1 MNHEY, CDR2 SVGAGI. J lost 0 bases, V lost 0 bases, and 3 bases had no gene match. The CDR3 nucleotides are TGTGCCAGCAGTTACTCGACAGGGGGTATCTCCTACGAGCAGTACTTC. Translating gives CASSYSTGGISYEQYF.

V gene TRBV7-3 combines with J gene TRBJ2-1, with D perhaps matching TRBD2 (6 bases). Germline lookup yields CDR1 SGHTA and CDR2 FQGTGA. The V gene lost 3 bases and the J gene lost 7 bases, with 10 bases spanning the gap. CDR3 length: 13 residues. This CDR3 is CASSFGGANEQFF. CDR3 nucleotide sequence: TGTGCCAGCAGCTTTGGCGGGGCAAATGAGCAGTTCTTC.

The J gene is TRBJ2-1, the V gene TRBV29-1; 9 bases match TRBD1. The V gene's germline CDR1 is SQVTM and CDR2 ANQGSEA. V lost 3 bases, J lost 2 bases, and 5 bases stayed unmatched. This CDR3 has 15 amino acids. The DNA for the CDR3 is TGCAGCGTTGAGCGGCGGGACAGGGCCTACAATGAGCAGTTCTTC. It codes for CSVERRDRAYNEQFF.

Comment on this clonotype: A much larger clone lies one base from this, so it may be a read error. The chain recombines TRBV28 with TRBJ2-2, with a tentative D call TRBD1 (6 bases). The CDR3 covers 14 residues. Germline CDR1 reads MDHEN; CDR2 reads SYDVKM. With 1 base removed from V and 9 bases from J, the gap between germline ends came to 12 bases. The chain's CDR3 is CASSLLQGTWELFF. The CDR3 nucleotides read TGTGCCAGCAGTTTATTACAGGGAACCTGGGAGCTGTTTTTT.

This clonotype has a count of ten or more. The chain recombines TRBV11-3 with TRBJ2-2; 8 bases align to TRBD1. The CDR3 runs to 14 residues. Germline V gives CDR1 SGHNT, CDR2 YENEEA. With 5 bases clipped from V and 7 bases from J, the junction kept 6 bases outside the gene matches. The DNA of the CDR3 is TGTGCCAGCAGCGAGACAGGGGTTGGCGGGGAGCTGTTTTTT. Protein: CASSETGVGGELFF.

The chain recombines TRBV19 with TRBJ1-1; D is unclear. Germline-derived CDR1 and CDR2 are LNHDA and SQIVND (reference sequence). Trimming shortened V by 1 base and J by 4 bases, and 10 bases separated the two germline ends. The CDR3 is 14 amino acids. The CDR3 region has the DNA TGTGCCAGTAGTATAGGGGTCATGGGCACTGAAGCTTTCTTT. Translation: CASSIGVMGTEAFF.

This clonotype turned up a few times. The V gene is TRBV28, the J gene TRBJ2-7, with TRBD1 matching over 7 bases. V trimming: 4 bases; J trimming: 0 bases; junction bases outside the gene matches: 6. The CDR3 covers 15 residues. The germline V gene has CDR1 MDHEN and CDR2 SYDVKM. The CDR3 loop is CASSSTGVGSYEQYF. In DNA form, the CDR3 reads TGTGCCAGCAGTTCAACAGGGGTAGGCTCCTACGAGCAGTACTTC.

This clonotype has more than one count but fewer than ten. The chain links TRBV6-6 to TRBJ2-7, with TRBD2 matching 11 bases. The CDR3 consists of 14 residues. V was pared by 6 bases and J by 4 bases, with 5 bases of the junction left unmatched. Germline V lookup: CDR1 MNHNY, CDR2 SVGAGI (reference sequence). In DNA, the CDR3 is TGTGCCAGCAGCGCGACTAGCGGGGTTTACGAGCAGTACTTC. It yields the protein CASSATSGVYEQYF.